These T cell receptor beta chains were read from a single sample in a study of post-analysis software for immune sequencing data. TCRdb processed the PCR reads anew with MiXCR; each CDR3 protein has one entry. The sample consists of around 400,000 distinct CDR3 sequences, roughly 40% of them appearing once. What was sequenced was blood. The receptors were gathered from a girl between 2 and 10 years old with multiple sclerosis. CDR3s include the opening cysteine and the closing phenylalanine or tryptophan. Fields, in order: J gene, D gene, V gene, clone size, CDR3 protein, CDR3 DNA. The D gene is left open where the match is weak. The size field is filled for only some rows; it gives once, few, many or a size class.

J gene: TRBJ2-1
D gene: -
V gene: TRBV7-2
clone size: few
CDR3 protein: CASSLRNGANEQFF
CDR3 DNA: TGTGCCAGCAGCTTAAGAAACGGGGCGAATGAGCAGTTCTTC

J gene: TRBJ1-1
D gene: -
V gene: TRBV20-1
clone size: once
CDR3 protein: CSARVRVTQGNTEAFF
CDR3 DNA: TGCAGTGCTAGAGTCCGAGTCACACAGGGGAACACTGAAGCTTTCTTT

J gene: TRBJ2-1
D gene: TRBD2
V gene: TRBV4-2
clone size: few
CDR3 protein: CASSQESFAGGPGNEQFF
CDR3 DNA: TGTGCCAGCAGCCAAGAATCCTTTGCGGGAGGGCCTGGGAATGAGCAGTTCTTC

J gene: TRBJ1-1
D gene: -
V gene: TRBV7-3
clone size: few
CDR3 protein: CASSPSPGVTEAFF
CDR3 DNA: TGTGCCAGCAGCCCCTCCCCCGGTGTTACTGAAGCTTTCTTT

J gene: TRBJ1-2
D gene: TRBD1
V gene: TRBV11-2
clone size: few
CDR3 protein: CASRRPGTGDYGYTF
CDR3 DNA: TGTGCCAGCAGGAGACCGGGGACAGGGGACTATGGCTACACCTTC

J gene: TRBJ1-6
D gene: TRBD1
V gene: TRBV4-1
clone size: -
CDR3 protein: CASSQDPGQGVSPLHF
CDR3 DNA: TGCGCCAGCAGCCAGGATCCGGGACAGGGGGTTTCACCCCTCCACTTT

J gene: TRBJ1-2
D gene: -
V gene: TRBV6-5
clone size: few
CDR3 protein: CASSPAGRKNYGYTF
CDR3 DNA: TGTGCCAGCAGCCCTGCGGGGAGGAAAAACTATGGCTACACCTTC

J gene: TRBJ2-1
D gene: -
V gene: TRBV7-2
clone size: few
CDR3 protein: CASSLVPGTPYNEQFF
CDR3 DNA: TGTGCCAGCAGCTTAGTGCCCGGGACTCCCTACAATGAGCAGTTCTTC

J gene: TRBJ2-5
D gene: TRBD2
V gene: TRBV7-2
clone size: few
CDR3 protein: CASTMIAGGEETQYF
CDR3 DNA: TGTGCCAGCACCATGATAGCGGGGGGTGAAGAGACCCAGTACTTC

J gene: TRBJ2-6
D gene: TRBD2
V gene: TRBV6-1
clone size: -
CDR3 protein: CASSGLAGRSSGANVLTF
CDR3 DNA: TGTGCCAGCAGCGGACTAGCGGGAAGAAGTTCCGGGGCCAACGTCCTGACTTTC

J gene: TRBJ1-5
D gene: TRBD1
V gene: TRBV20-1
clone size: few
CDR3 protein: CSARSSGTAFNQPQHF
CDR3 DNA: TGCAGTGCTAGATCATCCGGGACAGCCTTCAATCAGCCCCAGCATTTT

J gene: TRBJ1-5
D gene: -
V gene: TRBV2
clone size: -
CDR3 protein: CASSREVYSNQPQHF
CDR3 DNA: TGTGCCAGCAGCAGAGAAGTCTATAGCAATCAGCCCCAGCATTTT

J gene: TRBJ2-7
D gene: -
V gene: TRBV2
clone size: -
CDR3 protein: CASTLIVPYEQYF
CDR3 DNA: TGTGCCAGCACCCTCATCGTGCCTTACGAGCAGTACTTC

J gene: TRBJ1-1
D gene: -
V gene: TRBV5-1
clone size: once
CDR3 protein: CASSLGRETEAFF
CDR3 DNA: TGCGCCAGCAGCTTGGGGCGAGAGACTGAAGCTTTCTTT

J gene: TRBJ1-1
D gene: -
V gene: TRBV3-1
clone size: -
CDR3 protein: CASSQGTNTEAFF
CDR3 DNA: TGTGCCAGCAGCCAGGGGACGAACACTGAAGCTTTCTTT

J gene: TRBJ2-7
D gene: TRBD1
V gene: TRBV3-1
clone size: few
CDR3 protein: CASSPRTGAGDEQYF
CDR3 DNA: TGTGCCAGCAGCCCCCGGACAGGGGCGGGTGACGAGCAGTACTTC

J gene: TRBJ2-7
D gene: TRBD2
V gene: TRBV28
clone size: once
CDR3 protein: CASIPGGLTYEQYF
CDR3 DNA: TGTGCCAGCATCCCGGGAGGGCTTACCTACGAGCAGTACTTC

J gene: TRBJ1-4
D gene: TRBD1
V gene: TRBV6-6
clone size: few
CDR3 protein: CASSFTGALATNEKLFF
CDR3 DNA: TGTGCCAGCAGTTTCACAGGGGCCCTTGCAACTAATGAAAAACTGTTTTTT

J gene: TRBJ2-1
D gene: -
V gene: TRBV5-1
clone size: -
CDR3 protein: CASSLEYLAGEQFF
CDR3 DNA: TGCGCCAGCAGCTTGGAGTACCTTGCAGGTGAGCAGTTCTTC

J gene: TRBJ2-5
D gene: TRBD2
V gene: TRBV5-1
clone size: few
CDR3 protein: CASSARAGSYQETQYF
CDR3 DNA: TGCGCCAGCAGCGCCCGAGCGGGATCGTACCAAGAGACCCAGTACTTC

J gene: TRBJ2-1
D gene: TRBD2
V gene: TRBV7-3
clone size: -
CDR3 protein: CASSPISGGVQFF
CDR3 DNA: TGTGCCAGCAGCCCTATTAGCGGGGGGGTGCAGTTCTTC

J gene: TRBJ1-2
D gene: -
V gene: TRBV28
clone size: -
CDR3 protein: CASRPGTSGYTF
CDR3 DNA: TGTGCCAGCAGACCGGGGACGTCTGGCTACACCTTC

J gene: TRBJ1-2
D gene: -
V gene: TRBV11-2
clone size: -
CDR3 protein: CASSLDLTNYGYTF
CDR3 DNA: TGTGCCAGCAGCTTAGATCTCACTAACTATGGCTACACCTTC

J gene: TRBJ2-5
D gene: -
V gene: TRBV7-9
clone size: few
CDR3 protein: CASRGDPTSPQYF
CDR3 DNA: TGTGCCAGCAGAGGGGATCCCACGTCCCCCCAGTACTTC

J gene: TRBJ2-1
D gene: -
V gene: TRBV4-1
clone size: -
CDR3 protein: CASRRLVGADYNEQFF
CDR3 DNA: TGCGCCAGCAGGAGACTTGTAGGGGCCGACTACAATGAGCAGTTCTTC

J gene: TRBJ1-2
D gene: -
V gene: TRBV14
clone size: -
CDR3 protein: CASSQIGGAANYGYTF
CDR3 DNA: TGTGCCAGCAGCCAAATTGGGGGGGCGGCCAACTATGGCTACACCTTC

J gene: TRBJ2-7
D gene: -
V gene: TRBV29-1
clone size: -
CDR3 protein: CSVGGTYGSYEQYF
CDR3 DNA: TGCAGCGTTGGAGGGACCTACGGCTCCTACGAGCAGTACTTC

J gene: TRBJ2-4
D gene: -
V gene: TRBV14
clone size: -
CDR3 protein: CASSQEGTRGIQYF
CDR3 DNA: TGTGCCAGCAGCCAAGAAGGAACGAGGGGCATTCAGTACTTC

J gene: TRBJ2-1
D gene: -
V gene: TRBV7-3
clone size: once
CDR3 protein: CASSHANTGRNEQFF
CDR3 DNA: TGTGCCAGCAGCCACGCCAATACAGGGCGTAATGAGCAGTTCTTC

J gene: TRBJ2-3
D gene: TRBD1
V gene: TRBV7-2
clone size: -
CDR3 protein: CASSLVGTGFTDTQYF
CDR3 DNA: TGTGCCAGCAGCTTAGTGGGGACAGGGTTCACAGATACGCAGTATTTT

J gene: TRBJ2-3
D gene: -
V gene: TRBV7-9
clone size: -
CDR3 protein: CASSPSWQGMTDTQYF
CDR3 DNA: TGTGCCAGCAGCCCTAGTTGGCAGGGCATGACAGATACGCAGTATTTT

J gene: TRBJ1-4
D gene: -
V gene: TRBV20-1
clone size: -
CDR3 protein: CSARDGVEKLFF
CDR3 DNA: TGCAGTGCTAGAGATGGGGTTGAAAAACTGTTTTTT

J gene: TRBJ2-7
D gene: -
V gene: TRBV5-1
clone size: -
CDR3 protein: CASQGSSYEQYF
CDR3 DNA: TGCGCCAGTCAGGGGAGCTCCTACGAGCAGTACTTC

J gene: TRBJ2-5
D gene: -
V gene: TRBV20-1
clone size: -
CDR3 protein: CSARASEETQYF
CDR3 DNA: TGCAGTGCCAGGGCTAGCGAAGAGACCCAGTACTTC

J gene: TRBJ2-7
D gene: TRBD2
V gene: TRBV28
clone size: -
CDR3 protein: CASRTEREGSSYEQYF
CDR3 DNA: TGTGCCAGTCGGACAGAGCGGGAGGGGAGCTCCTACGAGCAGTACTTC

J gene: TRBJ2-5
D gene: -
V gene: TRBV7-2
clone size: -
CDR3 protein: CASSHGRPALEAQYF
CDR3 DNA: TGTGCCAGCAGTCACGGGCGGCCAGCGTTGGAGGCCCAGTACTTC